A single sample is the source of the 8 T cell receptor beta chains below, sequenced in a study of blood T cell repertoires in COVID-19. The data were produced by immunoSEQ multiplex PCR, yet TCRdb's version contains in-frame clones alone and is incomplete. The sample lists over 200,000 clones; under 90% were seen once. Sequences were obtained from peripheral blood. Receptor source: a woman of 80 years or more with active or convalescent COVID-19.

The chain uses TRBV3-1 (or the pseudogene TRBV3-2) and TRBJ2-7; 10 bases fit TRBD1. Germline CDR1 LGHDT, CDR2 YNNKEL (reference sequence). V trimming: 4 bases; J trimming: 3 bases; junction bases outside the gene matches: 3. There are 14 residues in the CDR3. Here the CDR3 reads CASSPGQGSYEQYF. In nucleotides, the CDR3 is TGTGCCAGCAGCCCGGGACAGGGGAGCTACGAGCAGTACTTC.

This clone was recorded once. The chain couples TRBV7-8 to TRBJ2-3; 11 bases line up with TRBD2. CDR1 and CDR2 (germline): SGHVS, FQNEAQ. This CDR3 contains 14 residues. The V segment lost 8 bases and the J segment 4 bases; nucleotides outside the gene matches: 5. The CDR3 coding sequence is TGTGCCAGCTCACTAGCGGGAGTAGCAGATACGCAGTATTTT. This gives the protein CASSLAGVADTQYF.

The V and J genes are TRBV18 and TRBJ1-1; the match to TRBD1 covers 8 bases. The V and J ends lost 6 bases and 11 bases, in that order; junction bases with no gene match: 11. The CDR3 is 13 residues long. CDR1 is KGHSH and CDR2 is LQKENI in the germline V gene. CDR3 nucleotides: TGTGCCAGCTCGTACGACAGGGGTGAGGAGGCTTTCTTT. This translates into CASSYDRGEEAFF.

V usage is TRBV4-2 and J usage is TRBJ1-6; possibly TRBD1 for D (5 bases). Trimming shortened V by 1 base and J by 2 bases, and 12 bases separated the two germline ends. This CDR3 spans 17 amino acids. The V gene's germline CDR1 is LGHNA and CDR2 YNFKEQ. The CDR3 loop reads CASSQASAGTYNSPLHF. The DNA of the CDR3 is TGTGCCAGCAGCCAAGCCTCGGCAGGGACCTATAATTCACCCCTCCACTTT.

The chain employs TRBV28 and TRBJ1-6; D perhaps matches TRBD1 (5 bases). V shed 10 bases and J shed 3 bases, with 16 bases lying between them. The CDR3 covers 15 residues. Germline lookup yields CDR1 MDHEN and CDR2 SYDVKM. The CDR3 loop is CAISGGTGYNSPLHF. CDR3 bases: TGTGCCATCTCCGGCGGGACGGGCTATAATTCACCCCTCCACTTT.

The V gene is TRBV19, the J gene TRBJ2-1; tentatively, D is TRBD2 (6 bases). V shed 3 bases and J shed 4 bases, with 13 bases lying between them. The CDR3 is 15 amino acids. Per germline, CDR1 LNHDA and CDR2 SQIVND (reference sequence). The CDR3 here is CASSIGVAVYNEQFF. The CDR3 region has the DNA TGTGCCAGTAGTATCGGAGTAGCGGTATACAATGAGCAGTTCTTC.

V is TRBV18 and J is TRBJ1-6, with a weak D call TRBD1 (5 bases). The V end was cut by 2 bases, the J end by 7 bases, with 9 bases between. Germline CDR1 and CDR2: KGHSH and LQKENI. The CDR3 runs 14 residues. The DNA for the CDR3 is TGTGCCAGCTCACCAGCGGGGGAGAATTCACCCCTCCACTTT. The encoded protein is CASSPAGENSPLHF.

The V call is TRBV9, the J call TRBJ1-2, with a possible D match to TRBD1 (6 bases). The ends were cut back, 3 bases at V and 3 bases at J, with 21 bases in the middle. Germline assignment: CDR1 SGDLS and CDR2 YYNGEE. The CDR3 runs 17 residues. The CDR3: CASSADPGTLEYYGYTF. The CDR3 DNA sequence: TGTGCCAGCAGCGCAGACCCCGGGACATTAGAGTACTATGGCTACACCTTC.